These T cell receptor beta chains were read from a single sample in a study of blood T cell repertoires in COVID-19. TCRdb's copy holds only in-frame clones and misses some; the assay was immunoSEQ multiplex PCR. This table holds 180,000 or so clones, approximately 80% found once. The sample consisted of PBMCs or T cells enriched from blood (not recorded which). These receptors originate from a man between 45 and 60 years old who had recovered from COVID-19. Each CDR3 is given with its conserved first and last residue. A D gene is named only where the DNA matches it firmly. Clone size is stated in some rows and not others, as once, few, many or a class when expanded.

v_call: TRBV6-1
j_call: TRBJ1-5
clone_size: -
d_call: -
cdr3_length: 15
cdr3_aa: CASSEFRGNNQPQHF
cdr3_nt: TGTGCCAGCAGTGAATTCAGGGGAAACAATCAGCCCCAGCATTTT

v_call: TRBV6-5
j_call: TRBJ1-2
clone_size: -
d_call: -
cdr3_length: 13
cdr3_aa: CASRMGGYYGYTF
cdr3_nt: TGTGCCAGCAGGATGGGAGGATACTATGGCTACACCTTC

v_call: TRBV6-5
j_call: TRBJ2-1
clone_size: -
d_call: -
cdr3_length: 13
cdr3_aa: CATRPGPHNEQFF
cdr3_nt: TGTGCCACCCGTCCAGGGCCCCACAATGAGCAGTTCTTC

v_call: TRBV14
j_call: TRBJ2-3
clone_size: -
d_call: -
cdr3_length: 16
cdr3_aa: CASSPSWGGGTDTQYF
cdr3_nt: TGTGCCAGCAGCCCCTCCTGGGGGGGCGGGACAGATACGCAGTATTTT

v_call: TRBV28
j_call: TRBJ1-2
clone_size: -
d_call: TRBD1
cdr3_length: 16
cdr3_aa: CASSSTYDRGSYGYTF
cdr3_nt: TGTGCCAGCAGTTCGACATACGACAGGGGTTCCTATGGCTACACCTTC

v_call: TRBV7-2
j_call: TRBJ2-4
clone_size: -
d_call: -
cdr3_length: 14
cdr3_aa: CASSLGASKNIQYF
cdr3_nt: TGTGCCAGCAGCTTAGGGGCATCCAAAAACATTCAGTACTTC

v_call: TRBV30
j_call: TRBJ1-1
clone_size: -
d_call: -
cdr3_length: 12
cdr3_aa: CASTRGGTEAFF
cdr3_nt: TGTGCCTCCACACGGGGGGGTACTGAAGCTTTCTTT

v_call: TRBV28
j_call: TRBJ1-4
clone_size: -
d_call: -
cdr3_length: 19
cdr3_aa: CASSLNRFQRGSTNEKLFF
cdr3_nt: TGTGCCAGCAGTTTAAACCGGTTCCAAAGGGGGTCAACTAATGAAAAACTGTTTTTT

v_call: TRBV15
j_call: TRBJ2-5
clone_size: few
d_call: TRBD2
cdr3_length: 15
cdr3_aa: CATSWDSGAQETQYF
cdr3_nt: TGTGCCACCAGTTGGGATAGCGGGGCCCAAGAGACCCAGTACTTC

v_call: TRBV15
j_call: TRBJ2-1
clone_size: -
d_call: TRBD1
cdr3_length: 12
cdr3_aa: CATTATGVEQFF
cdr3_nt: TGTGCCACCACCGCGACAGGGGTTGAGCAGTTCTTC

v_call: TRBV5-8
j_call: TRBJ2-1
clone_size: -
d_call: -
cdr3_length: 17
cdr3_aa: CASSLAGGPGSYNEQFF
cdr3_nt: TGTGCCAGCAGCTTGGCCGGTGGGCCTGGCTCCTACAATGAGCAGTTCTTC

v_call: TRBV10-1
j_call: TRBJ2-1
clone_size: few
d_call: -
cdr3_length: 16
cdr3_aa: CASSESPDPSVDEQFF
cdr3_nt: TGCGCCAGCAGTGAGTCGCCAGATCCTTCTGTCGATGAGCAGTTCTTC

v_call: TRBV9
j_call: TRBJ1-1
clone_size: -
d_call: -
cdr3_length: 10
cdr3_aa: CATSGNQAFF
cdr3_nt: TGTGCCACCTCAGGGAACCAAGCTTTCTTT

v_call: TRBV24-1
j_call: TRBJ2-5
clone_size: -
d_call: -
cdr3_length: 13
cdr3_aa: CATRGGTAETQYF
cdr3_nt: TGTGCCACCCGGGGGGGGACAGCAGAGACCCAGTACTTC

v_call: TRBV28
j_call: TRBJ1-5
clone_size: -
d_call: TRBD1
cdr3_length: 14
cdr3_aa: CASSYGQVNQPQHF
cdr3_nt: TGTGCCAGCAGTTACGGACAGGTCAATCAGCCCCAGCATTTT